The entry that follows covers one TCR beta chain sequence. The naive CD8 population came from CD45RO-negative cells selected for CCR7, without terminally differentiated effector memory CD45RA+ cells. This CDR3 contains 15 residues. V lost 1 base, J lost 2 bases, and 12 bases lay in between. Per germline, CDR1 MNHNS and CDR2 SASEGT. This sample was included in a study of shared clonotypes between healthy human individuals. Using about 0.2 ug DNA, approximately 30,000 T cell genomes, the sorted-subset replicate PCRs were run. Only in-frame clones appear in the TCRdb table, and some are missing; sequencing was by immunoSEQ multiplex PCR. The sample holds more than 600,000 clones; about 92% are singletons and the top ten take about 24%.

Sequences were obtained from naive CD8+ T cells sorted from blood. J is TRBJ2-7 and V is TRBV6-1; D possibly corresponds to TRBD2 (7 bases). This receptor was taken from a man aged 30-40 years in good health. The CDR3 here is CASSEVEGGTYEQYF. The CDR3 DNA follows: TGTGCCAGCAGTGAAGTTGAGGGGGGGACCTACGAGCAGTACTTC.